This T cell receptor beta chain emerged from a study of cytomegalovirus exposure and HLA in healthy donors. The PCR was carried out with 60 Vbeta primers and 13 Jbeta primers. Produced via immunoSEQ multiplex PCR; TCRdb's table is partial and in-frame only. The sample yields some 80,000 clones, of which the top ten take up 0.95% to 1.3%. This TCR was recovered from a woman aged 25-40 years in good health and CMV-seronegative. Sequencing input: PBMCs.

CDR3 in amino acids: CATQRGTEETQYF. The DNA for the CDR3 is TGTGCCACCCAACGCGGGACAGAAGAGACCCAGTACTTC. The chain carries TRBV18 and TRBJ2-5, with D perhaps TRBD1 (7 bases). In germline, CDR1 is KGHSH, CDR2 LQKENI. The CDR3 loop spans 13 amino acids. The V and J ends lost 10 bases and 3 bases respectively, with 15 bases between them.